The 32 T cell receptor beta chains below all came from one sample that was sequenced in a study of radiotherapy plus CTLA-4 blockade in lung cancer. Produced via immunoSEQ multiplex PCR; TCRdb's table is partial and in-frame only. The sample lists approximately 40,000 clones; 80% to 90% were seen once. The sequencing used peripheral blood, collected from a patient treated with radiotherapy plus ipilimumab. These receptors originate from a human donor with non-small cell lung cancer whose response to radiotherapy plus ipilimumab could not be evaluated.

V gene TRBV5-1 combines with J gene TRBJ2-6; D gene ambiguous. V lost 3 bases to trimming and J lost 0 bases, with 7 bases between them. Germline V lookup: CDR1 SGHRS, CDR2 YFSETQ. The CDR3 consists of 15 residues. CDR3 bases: TGCGCCAGCAGCTCCTTCGGCTCTGGGGCCAACGTCCTGACTTTC. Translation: CASSSFGSGANVLTF.

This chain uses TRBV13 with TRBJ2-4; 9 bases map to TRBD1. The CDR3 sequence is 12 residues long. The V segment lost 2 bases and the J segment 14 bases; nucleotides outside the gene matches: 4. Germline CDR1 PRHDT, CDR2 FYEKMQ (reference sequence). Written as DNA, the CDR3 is TGTGCCAGCAGCTTAAACAGGGGGCGAGAGTACTTC. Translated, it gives CASSLNRGREYF.

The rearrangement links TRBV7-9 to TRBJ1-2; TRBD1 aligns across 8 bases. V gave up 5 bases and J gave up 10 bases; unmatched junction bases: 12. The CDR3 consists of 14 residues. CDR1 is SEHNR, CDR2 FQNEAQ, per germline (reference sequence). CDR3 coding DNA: TGTGCCAGCAGCGCGGGGGACAGGATTCGTCCCTACACCTTC. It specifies CASSAGDRIRPYTF.

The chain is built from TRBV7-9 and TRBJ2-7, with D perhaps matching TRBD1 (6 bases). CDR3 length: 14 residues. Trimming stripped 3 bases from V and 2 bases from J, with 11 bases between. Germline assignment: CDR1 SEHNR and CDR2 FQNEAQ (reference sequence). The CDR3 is CASSFGQPPYEQYF. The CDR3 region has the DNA TGTGCCAGCAGCTTCGGACAGCCCCCCTACGAGCAGTACTTC.

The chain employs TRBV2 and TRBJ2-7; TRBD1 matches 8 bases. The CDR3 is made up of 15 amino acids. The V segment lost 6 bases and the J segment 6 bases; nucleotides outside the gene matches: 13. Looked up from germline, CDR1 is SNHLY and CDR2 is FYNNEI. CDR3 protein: CASRAAQGATGEQYF. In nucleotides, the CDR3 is TGTGCCAGCAGGGCTGCGCAGGGGGCTACAGGCGAGCAGTACTTC.

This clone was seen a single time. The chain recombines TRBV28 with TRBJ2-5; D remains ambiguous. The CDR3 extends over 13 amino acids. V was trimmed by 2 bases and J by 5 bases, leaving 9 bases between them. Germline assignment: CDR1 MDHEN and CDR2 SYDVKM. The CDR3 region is CASSLPGLETQYF. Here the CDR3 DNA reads TGTGCCAGCAGTTTACCCGGTTTGGAGACCCAGTACTTC.

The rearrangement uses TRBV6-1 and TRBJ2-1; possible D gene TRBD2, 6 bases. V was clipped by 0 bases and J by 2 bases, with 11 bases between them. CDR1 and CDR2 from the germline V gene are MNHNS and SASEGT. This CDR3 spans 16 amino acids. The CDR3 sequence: CASSEALASTYNEQFF. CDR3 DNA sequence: TGTGCCAGCAGTGAAGCTCTAGCGTCCACCTACAATGAGCAGTTCTTC.

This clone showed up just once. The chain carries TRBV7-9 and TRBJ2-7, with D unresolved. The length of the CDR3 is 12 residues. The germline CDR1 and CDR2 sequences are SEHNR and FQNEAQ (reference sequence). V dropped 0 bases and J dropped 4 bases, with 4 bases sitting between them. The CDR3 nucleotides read TGTGCCAGCAGCTTAGCCAGGTACGAGCAGTACTTC. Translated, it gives CASSLARYEQYF.

The CDR3 region is CASSLGGNSQPQHF. As DNA, the CDR3 is TGTGCCAGCAGCTTAGGCGGGAATAGTCAGCCCCAGCATTTT. The rearrangement uses TRBV7-2 and TRBJ1-5; D not resolved. Germline lookup yields CDR1 SGHTA and CDR2 FQGNSA. Deletions cut 1 base from V and 6 bases from J, with 10 bases between. The CDR3 runs to 14 residues.

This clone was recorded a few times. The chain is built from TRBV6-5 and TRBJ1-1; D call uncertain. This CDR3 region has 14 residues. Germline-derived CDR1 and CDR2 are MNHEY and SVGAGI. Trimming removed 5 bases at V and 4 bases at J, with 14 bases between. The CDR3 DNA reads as TGTGCCAGCAGTCCGGGGAGACTCACCACTGAAGCTTTCTTT. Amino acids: CASSPGRLTTEAFF.

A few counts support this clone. The CDR3, as DNA: TGCGCCAGCAGCCAAGGCAGGCAGCAGTACTTC. This encodes CASSQGRQQYF. The rearrangement joins TRBV4-1 to TRBJ2-7, with D unclear. Germline V gives CDR1 MGHRA, CDR2 YSYEKL. CDR3 size: 11 residues. Trimming removed 1 base at V and 8 bases at J, with 6 bases between.

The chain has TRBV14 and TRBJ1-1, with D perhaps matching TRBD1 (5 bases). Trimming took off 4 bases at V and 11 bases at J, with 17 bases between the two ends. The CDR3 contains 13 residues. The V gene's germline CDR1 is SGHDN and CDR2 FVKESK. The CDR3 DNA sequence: TGTGCCAGCAGCCGCGGGGGGTGGGGTCGGGCTTTCTTT. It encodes CASSRGGWGRAFF.

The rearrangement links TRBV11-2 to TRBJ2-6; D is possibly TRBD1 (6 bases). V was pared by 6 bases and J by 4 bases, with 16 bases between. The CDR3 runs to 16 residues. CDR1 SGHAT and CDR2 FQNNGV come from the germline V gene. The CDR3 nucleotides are TGTGCCAGCAGACCAGGGGTCGGGAAGGGGGCCAACGTCCTGACTTTC. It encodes CASRPGVGKGANVLTF.

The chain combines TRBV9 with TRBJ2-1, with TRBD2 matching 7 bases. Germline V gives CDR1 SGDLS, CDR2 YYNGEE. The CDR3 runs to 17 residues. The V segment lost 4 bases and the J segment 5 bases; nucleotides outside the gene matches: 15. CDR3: CASSTSRGGFTNNEQFF. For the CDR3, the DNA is TGTGCCAGCAGCACCTCCCGGGGAGGGTTTACTAACAATGAGCAGTTCTTC.

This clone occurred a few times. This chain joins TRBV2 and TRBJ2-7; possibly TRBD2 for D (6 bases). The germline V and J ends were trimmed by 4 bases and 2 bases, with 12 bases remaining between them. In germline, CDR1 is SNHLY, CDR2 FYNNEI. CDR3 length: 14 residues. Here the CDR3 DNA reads TGTGCCAGCAGTGTCAGAGGGGAGGCCTACGAGCAGTACTTC. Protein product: CASSVRGEAYEQYF.

CDR3 region: CASSTGTSGGGSYNEQFF. Here the CDR3 DNA reads TGCGCCAGCAGCACTGGGACTAGCGGGGGGGGGTCCTACAATGAGCAGTTCTTC. The chain links TRBV5-1 to TRBJ2-1; TRBD2 matches 16 bases. The CDR3 loop spans 18 amino acids. The germline V gene encodes CDR1 SGHRS and CDR2 YFSETQ. V shed 4 bases and J 1 base; nucleotides not matched to a gene: 5.

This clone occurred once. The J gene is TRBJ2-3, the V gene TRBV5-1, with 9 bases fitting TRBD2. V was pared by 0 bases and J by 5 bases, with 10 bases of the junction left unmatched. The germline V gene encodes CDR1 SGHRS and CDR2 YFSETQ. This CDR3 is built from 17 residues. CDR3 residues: CASSLVVRGRAGDTQYF. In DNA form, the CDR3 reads TGCGCCAGCAGCTTGGTTGTTCGCGGGAGGGCCGGAGATACGCAGTATTTT.

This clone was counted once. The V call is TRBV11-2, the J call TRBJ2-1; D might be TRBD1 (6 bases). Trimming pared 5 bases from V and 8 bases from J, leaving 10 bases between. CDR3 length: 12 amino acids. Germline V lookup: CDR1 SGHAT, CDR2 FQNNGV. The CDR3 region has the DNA TGTGCCAGCAGCCCCAGGGGCTATGAGCAGTTCTTC. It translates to CASSPRGYEQFF.

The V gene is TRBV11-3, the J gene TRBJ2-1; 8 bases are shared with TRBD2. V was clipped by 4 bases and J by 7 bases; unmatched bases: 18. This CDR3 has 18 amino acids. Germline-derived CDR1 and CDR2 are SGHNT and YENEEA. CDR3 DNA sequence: TGTGCCAGCAGCTCCGGCCCGGGACTAGGATCCATCACGAATGAGCAGTTCTTC. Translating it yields CASSSGPGLGSITNEQFF. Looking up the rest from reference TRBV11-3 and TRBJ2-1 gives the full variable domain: EAGVVQSPRYKIIEKKQPVAFWCNPISGHNTLYWYLQNLGQGPELLIRYENEEAVDDSQLPKDRFSAERLKGVDSTLKIQPAELGDSAVYLCASSSGPGLGSITNEQFFGPGTRLTVL.

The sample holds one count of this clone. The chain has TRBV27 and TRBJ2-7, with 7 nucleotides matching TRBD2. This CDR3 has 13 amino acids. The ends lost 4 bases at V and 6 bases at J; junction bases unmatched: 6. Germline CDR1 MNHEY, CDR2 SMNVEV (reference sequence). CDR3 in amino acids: CASSSGGASEQYF. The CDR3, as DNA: TGTGCCAGCAGTTCGGGGGGAGCCTCCGAGCAGTACTTC.

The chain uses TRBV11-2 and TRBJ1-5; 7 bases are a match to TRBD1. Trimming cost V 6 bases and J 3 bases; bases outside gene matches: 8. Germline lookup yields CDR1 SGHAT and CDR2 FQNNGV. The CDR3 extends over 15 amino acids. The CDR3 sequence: CASSLTGQPNQPQHF. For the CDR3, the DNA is TGTGCCAGCAGTCTCACGGGACAGCCCAATCAGCCCCAGCATTTT.

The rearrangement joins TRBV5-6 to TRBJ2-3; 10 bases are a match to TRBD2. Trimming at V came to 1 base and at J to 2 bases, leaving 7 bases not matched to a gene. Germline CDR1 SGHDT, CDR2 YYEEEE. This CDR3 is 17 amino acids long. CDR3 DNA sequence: TGTGCCAGCAGCTTGCCTAGCGGGGGAATCCTCACAGATACGCAGTATTTT. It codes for CASSLPSGGILTDTQYF.

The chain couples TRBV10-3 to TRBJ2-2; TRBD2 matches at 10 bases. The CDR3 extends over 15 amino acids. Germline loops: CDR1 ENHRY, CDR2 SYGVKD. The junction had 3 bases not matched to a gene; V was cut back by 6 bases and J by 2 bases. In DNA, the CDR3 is TGTGCCATCAGCTCTAGCGGGGGTAACACCGGGGAGCTGTTTTTT. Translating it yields CAISSSGGNTGELFF.

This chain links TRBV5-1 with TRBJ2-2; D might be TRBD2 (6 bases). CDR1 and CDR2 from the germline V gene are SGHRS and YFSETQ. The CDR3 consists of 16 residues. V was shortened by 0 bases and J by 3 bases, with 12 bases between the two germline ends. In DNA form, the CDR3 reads TGCGCCAGCAGCTTGGTGGGGGAGGACGACACCGGGGAGCTGTTTTTT. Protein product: CASSLVGEDDTGELFF. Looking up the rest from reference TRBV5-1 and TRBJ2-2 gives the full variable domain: KAGVTQTPRYLIKTRGQQVTLSCSPISGHRSVSWYQQTPGQGLQFLFEYFSETQRNKGNFPGRFSGRQFSNSRSEMNVSTLELGDSALYLCASSLVGEDDTGELFFGEGSRLTVL.

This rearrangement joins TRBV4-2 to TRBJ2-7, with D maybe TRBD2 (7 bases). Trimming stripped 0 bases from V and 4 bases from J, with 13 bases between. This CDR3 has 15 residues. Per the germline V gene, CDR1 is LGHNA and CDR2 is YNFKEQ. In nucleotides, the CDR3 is TGTGCCAGCAGCCAAGATAGGAGGGGGGGATACGAGCAGTACTTC. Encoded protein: CASSQDRRGGYEQYF.

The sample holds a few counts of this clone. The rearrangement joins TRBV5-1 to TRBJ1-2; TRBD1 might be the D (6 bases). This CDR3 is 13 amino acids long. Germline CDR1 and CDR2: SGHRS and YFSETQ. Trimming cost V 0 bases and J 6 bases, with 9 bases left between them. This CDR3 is CASSLAGADGYTF. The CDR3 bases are TGCGCCAGCAGCTTGGCAGGGGCTGATGGCTACACCTTC.

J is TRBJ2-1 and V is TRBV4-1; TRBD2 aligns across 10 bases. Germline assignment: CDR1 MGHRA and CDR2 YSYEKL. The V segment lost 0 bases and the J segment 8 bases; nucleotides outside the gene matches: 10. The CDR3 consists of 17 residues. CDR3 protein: CASSQDLLAGDIHEQFF. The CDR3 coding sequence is TGCGCCAGCAGCCAAGACCTCCTAGCGGGAGATATCCATGAGCAGTTCTTC.

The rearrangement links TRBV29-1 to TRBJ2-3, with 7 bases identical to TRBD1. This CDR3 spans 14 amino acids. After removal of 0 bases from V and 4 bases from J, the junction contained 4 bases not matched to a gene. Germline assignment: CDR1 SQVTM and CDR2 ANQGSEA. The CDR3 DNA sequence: TGCAGCGTTGAAGACGACAGGGCAGCAGATACGCAGTATTTT. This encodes CSVEDDRAADTQYF.

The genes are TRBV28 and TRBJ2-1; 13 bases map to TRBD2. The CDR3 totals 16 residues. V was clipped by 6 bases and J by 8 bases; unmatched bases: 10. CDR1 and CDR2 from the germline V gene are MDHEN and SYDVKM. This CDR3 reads CASSTWTSGSKDEQFF. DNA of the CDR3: TGTGCCAGCAGCACCTGGACTAGCGGGAGTAAAGATGAGCAGTTCTTC.

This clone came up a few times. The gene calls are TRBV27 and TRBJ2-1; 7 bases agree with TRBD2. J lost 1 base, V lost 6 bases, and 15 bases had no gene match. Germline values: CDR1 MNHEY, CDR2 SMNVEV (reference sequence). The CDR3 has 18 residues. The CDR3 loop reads CASSLKGTKGGSYNEQFF. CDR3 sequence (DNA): TGTGCCAGCAGCTTGAAGGGGACTAAAGGCGGGTCCTACAATGAGCAGTTCTTC.

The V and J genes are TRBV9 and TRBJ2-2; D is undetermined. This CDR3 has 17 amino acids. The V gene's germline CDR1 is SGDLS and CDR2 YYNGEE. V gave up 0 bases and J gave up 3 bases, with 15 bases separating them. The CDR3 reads CASSVVPGRWDTGELFF. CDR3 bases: TGTGCCAGCAGCGTAGTTCCAGGCCGTTGGGACACCGGGGAGCTGTTTTTT.

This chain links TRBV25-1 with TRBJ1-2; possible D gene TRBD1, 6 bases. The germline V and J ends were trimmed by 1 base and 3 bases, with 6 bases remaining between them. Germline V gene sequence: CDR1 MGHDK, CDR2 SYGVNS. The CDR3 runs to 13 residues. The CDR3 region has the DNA TGTGCCAGCAGTGAATCAGGGGACTATGGCTACACCTTC. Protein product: CASSESGDYGYTF.